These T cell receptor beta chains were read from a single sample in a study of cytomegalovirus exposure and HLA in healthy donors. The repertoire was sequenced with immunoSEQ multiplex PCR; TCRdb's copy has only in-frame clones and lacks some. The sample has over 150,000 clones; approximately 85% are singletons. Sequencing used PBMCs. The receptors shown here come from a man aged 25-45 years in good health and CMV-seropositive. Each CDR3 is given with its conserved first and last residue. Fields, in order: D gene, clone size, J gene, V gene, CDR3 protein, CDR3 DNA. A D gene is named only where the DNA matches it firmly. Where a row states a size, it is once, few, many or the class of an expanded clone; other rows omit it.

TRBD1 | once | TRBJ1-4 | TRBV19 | CASSILRQGPYNEKLFF | TGTGCCAGTAGTATTCTGAGACAGGGTCCTTATAATGAAAAACTGTTTTTT
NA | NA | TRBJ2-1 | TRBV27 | CASSLGHSTGANEQFF | TGTGCCAGCAGTTTAGGGCACTCCACTGGGGCTAATGAGCAGTTCTTC
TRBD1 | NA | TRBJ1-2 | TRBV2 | CASTEGRDRDYGYTF | TGTGCCAGCACCGAAGGCCGGGACAGAGACTATGGCTACACCTTC
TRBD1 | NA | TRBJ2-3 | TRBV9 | CASSFRDRETDTQYF | TGTGCCAGCAGCTTCCGGGACAGGGAAACAGATACGCAGTATTTT
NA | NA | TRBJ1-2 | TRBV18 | CASSPEAGPLYGYTF | TGTGCCAGCTCACCAGAGGCAGGGCCCCTCTATGGCTACACCTTC
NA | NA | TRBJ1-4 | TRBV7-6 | CASSSPTVGEKLFF | TGTGCCAGCAGCTCGCCGACAGTGGGAGAAAAACTGTTTTTT
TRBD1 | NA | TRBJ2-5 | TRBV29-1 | CSVAPGQSSQETQYF | TGCAGCGTTGCACCGGGACAGTCGTCCCAAGAGACCCAGTACTTC
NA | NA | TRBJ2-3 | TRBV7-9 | CASSLDLTWADTQYF | TGTGCCAGCAGCTTAGATCTGACTTGGGCAGATACGCAGTATTTT
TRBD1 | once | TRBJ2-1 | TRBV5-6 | CASSLIRPRDRPYNEQFF | TGTGCCAGCAGCTTGATTCGGCCCCGGGACAGACCCTACAATGAGCAGTTCTTC
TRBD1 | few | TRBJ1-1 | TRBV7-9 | CASSSGQISEAFF | TGTGCCAGCAGCTCGGGACAGATCTCTGAAGCTTTCTTT
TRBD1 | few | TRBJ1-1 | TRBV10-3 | CAISELQGVTEAFF | TGTGCCATCAGTGAGTTACAGGGGGTCACTGAAGCTTTCTTT
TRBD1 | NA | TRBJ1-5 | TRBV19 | CASSQLTGGGQPQHF | TGTGCCAGTAGCCAATTAACAGGGGGGGGACAGCCCCAGCATTTT
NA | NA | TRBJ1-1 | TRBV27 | CASSVTGLNTEAFF | TGTGCCAGCAGCGTAACAGGGCTTAACACTGAAGCTTTCTTT
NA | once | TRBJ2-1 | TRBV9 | CASSVAQSSYNEQFF | TGTGCCAGCAGCGTAGCACAGAGCTCCTACAATGAGCAGTTCTTC
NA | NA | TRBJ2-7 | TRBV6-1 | CASSDIYEQYF | TGTGCCAGCAGTGACATCTACGAGCAGTACTTC
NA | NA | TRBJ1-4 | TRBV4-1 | CASSQDFRAEKLFF | TGCGCCAGCAGCCAAGATTTCAGGGCCGAAAAACTGTTTTTT
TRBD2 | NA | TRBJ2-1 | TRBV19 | CASSISGSSYNEQFF | TGTGCCAGTAGTATTAGCGGGAGCTCCTACAATGAGCAGTTCTTC
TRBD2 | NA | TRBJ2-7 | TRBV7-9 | CSSSSGLAGGVEEQYF | TGTTCCAGCAGCTCGGGACTAGCGGGAGGAGTGGAGGAGCAGTACTTC
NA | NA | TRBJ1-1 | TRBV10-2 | CASSESTVMNTEAFF | TGCGCCAGCAGTGAGTCTACAGTAATGAACACTGAAGCTTTCTTT
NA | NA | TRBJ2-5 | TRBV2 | CASSDVGQETQYF | TGTGCCAGCAGTGATGTCGGCCAAGAGACCCAGTACTTC
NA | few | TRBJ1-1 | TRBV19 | CASSMVQANTEAFF | TGTGCCAGTAGTATGGTACAGGCGAACACTGAAGCTTTCTTT
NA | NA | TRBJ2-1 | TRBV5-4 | CASSLGQLNEQFF | TGTGCCAGCAGCTTGGGACAGCTCAATGAGCAGTTCTTC
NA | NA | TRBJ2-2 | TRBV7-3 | CASSPQGTGELFF | TGTGCCAGCAGCCCCCAGGGGACCGGGGAGCTGTTTTTT
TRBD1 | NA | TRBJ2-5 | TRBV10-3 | CAISSQGANLQGQETQYF | TGTGCCATCAGTAGTCAGGGGGCGAATCTACAGGGACAAGAGACCCAGTACTTC
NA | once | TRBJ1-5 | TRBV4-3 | CASSQDWRSNQPQHF | TGCGCCAGCAGCCAAGATTGGAGGAGCAATCAGCCCCAGCATTTT
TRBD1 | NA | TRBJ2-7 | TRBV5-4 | CASSRTGTYEQYF | TGTGCCAGCAGCAGGACAGGAACTTACGAGCAGTACTTC
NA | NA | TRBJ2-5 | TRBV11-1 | CASSLWGGFQETQYF | TGTGCCAGCAGCTTATGGGGCGGATTCCAAGAGACCCAGTACTTC
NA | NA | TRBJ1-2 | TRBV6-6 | CASGQPNYGYTF | TGTGCCAGCGGACAGCCTAACTATGGCTACACCTTC
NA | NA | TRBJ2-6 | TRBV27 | CASSLLSSGANVLTF | TGTGCCAGCAGCCTACTTAGCTCTGGGGCCAACGTCCTGACTTTC
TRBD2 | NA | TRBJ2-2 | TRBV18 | CASSPLGLAGVTGELFF | TGTGCCAGCTCACCACTGGGACTAGCGGGAGTGACCGGGGAGCTGTTTTTT
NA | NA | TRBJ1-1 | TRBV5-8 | CASSWRSPQTEAFF | TGTGCCAGCAGCTGGAGGAGCCCCCAGACTGAAGCTTTCTTT
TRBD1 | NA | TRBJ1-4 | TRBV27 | CASSSRQGVREKLFF | TGTGCCAGCAGTTCCCGACAGGGGGTACGAGAAAAACTGTTTTTT
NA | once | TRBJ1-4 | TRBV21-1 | CASSKPPRRYATNEKLFF | TGTGCCAGCAGCAAACCCCCACGTAGATATGCAACTAATGAAAAACTGTTTTTT
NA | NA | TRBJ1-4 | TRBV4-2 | CASSQAGGQREKLFF | TGTGCCAGCAGCCAAGCCGGGGGGCAGCGGGAAAAACTGTTTTTT
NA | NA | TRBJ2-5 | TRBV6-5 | CASSYGGQETQYF | TGTGCCAGCAGTTACGGGGGGCAAGAGACCCAGTACTTC
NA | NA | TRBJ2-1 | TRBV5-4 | CASSPRQSGSSYNEQFF | TGTGCCAGCAGCCCCAGGCAAAGCGGCAGCTCCTACAATGAGCAGTTCTTC
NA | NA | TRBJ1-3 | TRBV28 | CASSPIRQSGNTIYF | TGTGCCAGCAGTCCCATCAGACAGTCTGGAAACACCATATATTTT
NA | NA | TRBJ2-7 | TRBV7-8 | CAGSLGMSGTYEQYF | TGTGCCGGCAGCTTGGGGATGAGCGGTACCTACGAGCAGTACTTC
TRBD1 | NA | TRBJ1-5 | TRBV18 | CASSLPGGQPQHF | TGTGCCAGCTCACTACCAGGGGGTCAGCCCCAGCATTTT
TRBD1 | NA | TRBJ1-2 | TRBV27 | CASSPDRGYGYTF | TGTGCCAGCAGTCCGGACAGGGGATATGGCTACACCTTC
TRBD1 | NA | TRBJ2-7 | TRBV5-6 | CASIQRQGYPSEQYF | TGTGCCAGCATTCAAAGACAGGGTTATCCCTCCGAGCAGTACTTC
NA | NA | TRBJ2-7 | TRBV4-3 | CASSPTGGSGYEQYF | TGCGCCAGCAGCCCCACGGGCGGGTCCGGCTACGAGCAGTACTTC
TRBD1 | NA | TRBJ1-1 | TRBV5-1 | CASSFDDRVLNMNTEAFF | TGCGCCAGCAGCTTTGATGACAGGGTCCTGAACATGAACACTGAAGCTTTCTTT
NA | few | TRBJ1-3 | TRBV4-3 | CASSPVTGTLSGNTIYF | TGCGCCAGCAGCCCGGTTACTGGGACACTCTCTGGAAACACCATATATTTT
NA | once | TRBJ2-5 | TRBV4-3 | CASSQDYPGGAETQYF | TGCGCCAGCAGCCAGGACTATCCAGGGGGTGCGGAGACCCAGTACTTC
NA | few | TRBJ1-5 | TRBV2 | CASSEGGGGWGNQPQHF | TGTGCCAGCAGTGAAGGGGGGGGTGGGTGGGGCAATCAGCCCCAGCATTTT
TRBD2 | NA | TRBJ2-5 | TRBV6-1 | CASSATSGSETQYF | TGTGCCAGCAGTGCGACTAGCGGGTCAGAGACCCAGTACTTC
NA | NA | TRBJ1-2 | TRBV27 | CASSLFYGGNYGYTF | TGTGCCAGCAGTTTATTCTACGGAGGCAACTATGGCTACACCTTC
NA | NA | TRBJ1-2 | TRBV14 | CASSQTASYGYTF | TGTGCCAGCAGCCAAACAGCAAGCTATGGCTACACCTTC
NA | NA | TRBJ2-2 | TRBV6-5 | CASSYLTVSAGELFF | TGTGCCAGCAGTTACTTAACAGTCTCGGCCGGGGAGCTGTTTTTT
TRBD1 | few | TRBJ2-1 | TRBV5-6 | CASSRDRVSYNEQFF | TGTGCCAGCAGCAGGGACAGGGTCTCCTACAATGAGCAGTTCTTC
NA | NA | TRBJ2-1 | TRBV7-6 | CASSLQYYNEQFF | TGTGCCAGCAGCTTACAGTACTACAATGAGCAGTTCTTC
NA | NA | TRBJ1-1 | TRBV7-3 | CASSSTGNTEAFF | TGTGCCAGCAGCTCGACAGGGAACACTGAAGCTTTCTTT